These T cell receptor beta chains were read from a single sample in a study of blood T cells in healthy people across ages. Via MiXCR, TCRdb re-called the 5' RACE reads, giving one row per CDR3 protein. The sample records roughly 800,000 distinct CDR3 sequences, 58% being singletons. Sequenced material: blood. Source of these receptors: a man aged 25 to 45 in good health. Each CDR3 is given with its conserved first and last residue. The D gene is left open where the match is weak. Part of the rows lack a size; the others show once, few, many or a class for expanded clones.

d_call j_call v_call clone_size cdr3_nt cdr3_aa
- TRBJ2-1 TRBV12-3/TRBV12-4 - TGTGCCAGCAGTTTAAGGGGGGCTCGGCGACCGAGCTCCTACAATGAGCAGTTCTTC CASSLRGARRPSSYNEQFF
TRBD1 TRBJ1-2 TRBV6-2/TRBV6-3 - TGTGCCAGCAGTTACATAGGGGACAGGAGCTATGGCTACACCTTC CASSYIGDRSYGYTF
TRBD2 TRBJ2-1 TRBV28 few TGTGCCAGCAGTCCCACCGCGGGAGGACAGTTCTTC CASSPTAGGQFF
- TRBJ2-7 TRBV29-1 - TGCAGCGTGGAGTTGATGGCGGGGCAGTACTTC CSVELMAGQYF
TRBD2 TRBJ2-4 TRBV6-6 - TGTGCCAGCACCATCCGATTAGCGGGAGCGGCGCAGTACTTC CASTIRLAGAAQYF
- TRBJ2-7 TRBV28 - TGTGCCAGCAGTTTAAGGGATCGCGAGCAGTACTTC CASSLRDREQYF
- TRBJ2-7 TRBV4-2 - TGTGCCAGCAGCCAAGATCCCAACTACGAGCAGTACTTC CASSQDPNYEQYF
- TRBJ2-7 TRBV6-6 - TGTGCCAGCAGGTTTTCCCAGCTAAGCTCCTACGAGCAGTACTTC CASRFSQLSSYEQYF
- TRBJ2-5 TRBV7-2 - TGTGCCAGCAGGTCCGGGACAACAATTCAAGAGACCCAGTACTTC CASRSGTTIQETQYF
TRBD1 TRBJ1-6 TRBV20-1 - TGCAGTGCTACCCGGACAGGGGAGAAAGATTCACCCCTCCACTTT CSATRTGEKDSPLHF
- TRBJ2-5 TRBV3-1 - TGTGCCAGCAGCCGCGGACTACCAGAGACCCAGTACTTC CASSRGLPETQYF
- TRBJ1-6 TRBV27 - TGTGCCAGCAGTTCCGGTACGGGCTATAATTCACCCCTCCACTTT CASSSGTGYNSPLHF
TRBD2 TRBJ2-5 TRBV27 - TGTGCCAGCGGGGCCGGGACTAGTTGGAGGAAGGAGACCCAGTACTTC CASGAGTSWRKETQYF
- TRBJ2-7 TRBV6-4 few TGTGCCAGCAGTCAATTGGGGGACCTATCCTACGAGCAGTACTTC CASSQLGDLSYEQYF
- TRBJ2-5 TRBV5-1 - TGCGCCAGCAGCTCCGGGACGGGGAAAGAGACCCAGTACTTC CASSSGTGKETQYF
- TRBJ2-3 TRBV7-9 - TGTGCCAGCGGAGGGGCTACCACAGATACGCAGTATTTT CASGGATTDTQYF
- TRBJ2-7 TRBV9 - TGTGCCAGCAGCGTAGGCCCCCCTGGGACGGCCTACGAGCAGTACTTC CASSVGPPGTAYEQYF
- TRBJ2-5 TRBV2 - TGTGCCAGCCTTCCCGGTCAGACCCAGTACTTC CASLPGQTQYF
- TRBJ2-3 TRBV5-1 few TGCGCCAGCAGCCCTGGGACTCAGATTACAGATACGCAGTATTTT CASSPGTQITDTQYF
- TRBJ2-1 TRBV20-1 - TGCAGTGCGGCACGATCCGGGACCTACAATGAGCAGTTCTTC CSAARSGTYNEQFF
- TRBJ1-2 TRBV6-5 - TGTGCCAGCAGCTTAACACTGGCTAACTATGGCTACACCTTC CASSLTLANYGYTF
- TRBJ1-2 TRBV28 - TGTGCCAGCAGTTTGTGGGGTCTTAACTATGGCTACACCTTC CASSLWGLNYGYTF
TRBD1 TRBJ2-1 TRBV28 - TGTGCCAGCAGTTTATCGGACAGGGATGGCAATGAGCAGTTCTTC CASSLSDRDGNEQFF
- TRBJ2-1 TRBV20-1 - TGCAGTGCTAGCGATATCGGGGGCGATAGGACCTACGAGCAGTTCTTC CSASDIGGDRTYEQFF
- TRBJ2-4 TRBV28 - TGTGCCAGCAGTTTCAGAGGCATTCAGTACTTC CASSFRGIQYF
- TRBJ2-7 TRBV9 once TGTGCCAGCAGCGTAGGAGGCAGCACGTACGACGAGCAGTACTTC CASSVGGSTYDEQYF
TRBD1 TRBJ2-5 TRBV7-3 - TGTGCCAGCAGCCGGACAGGCTCCTTCCAAGAGACCCAGTACTTC CASSRTGSFQETQYF
- TRBJ2-1 TRBV25-1 many TGTGCCAGCAGTGCCCTGGGAGTGTTGGGTGAGCAGTTCTTC CASSALGVLGEQFF
- TRBJ1-4 TRBV15 - TGTGCCACCAGCAGAGACCCCCTTGCTAATGAAAAACTGTTTTTT CATSRDPLANEKLFF